The clone carrying this T cell receptor beta chain was seen a few times. The antigen remains unidentified. Preparing the TCRbeta library involved the use of unique molecular identifiers. TCRdb re-derived calls from the PCR reads in MiXCR, one entry per CDR3 protein. The table records a few hundred thousand distinct CDR3 sequences, roughly a quarter of them present only once. The sample is drawn from a study of T-cell reconstitution after alpha-beta-depleted transplantation in children. The study's findings and limits: At around two months after transplant, the alpha-beta T cells were reportedly derived from several hundred expanded clones that came from non-depleted graft cells. T-cell numbers and diversity one year post-transplant derived largely from freshly generated T cells. From surviving recipient T cells and thymic progenitors came the high day-60 TCRbeta diversity observed in some patients.

The CDR3 has 16 residues. CDR1 is SGHRS and CDR2 is YFSETQ in the germline V gene. V was pared by 0 bases and J by 4 bases, with 16 bases between. The receptor was derived from a boy under two years old with Wiskott-Aldrich syndrome, due to receive a stem cell transplant. The rearrangement links TRBV5-1 to TRBJ2-5, with D unclear. Here the sequenced sample was PBMCs, taken before TCRalphabeta/CD19-depleted stem cell transplant. CDR3 nucleotide sequence: TGCGCCAGCAGCTTGGCCGGACCTCGACGTGGAGAGACCCAGTACTTC. This translates into CASSLAGPRRGETQYF.